The 9 T cell receptor beta chains given below trace back to one sample, sequenced in a study of siplizumab effects on memory and regulatory T cells (dated by TCRdb to the late 2010s). Their antigens remain unidentified. Cells from the mixed lymphocyte reactions were cocultured for about six days at 37 degrees C. The library relied on the immunoSEQ multiplex PCR assay. TCRdb holds this immuneACCESS table with in-frame rearrangements only. Some clones are missing; in checked studies, unresolved V genes explain under half, and the rest has no known cause. This sample has around 13,000 clones in its table, and approximately 37% of those were observed once. Of the sample, roughly 9.1% falls within the top ten clones. The sample was CFSE-low (dividing) CD8+ T cells sorted from an allogeneic mixed lymphocyte reaction. Receptors originate from a human donor in good health; the cells came from an allogeneic mixed lymphocyte reaction.

The gene calls are TRBV27 and TRBJ2-3; 8 bases fit TRBD2. The CDR3 is 16 residues long. The germline gives CDR1 MNHEY, CDR2 SMNVEV (reference sequence). V gave up 5 bases and J gave up 4 bases; unmatched junction bases: 11. CDR3 nucleotides: TGTGCCAGCAGTCCCCTCGGGGCGGGGGGACCAGATACGCAGTATTTT. This codes for CASSPLGAGGPDTQYF.

This clone was found once. The chain is built from TRBV27 and TRBJ2-7; 7 nucleotides agree with TRBD1. Unmatched junction bases numbered 9, after V lost 3 bases and J lost 1 base. This CDR3 is 16 amino acids long. Germline V lookup: CDR1 MNHEY, CDR2 SMNVEV (reference sequence). The CDR3 protein is CASSLLVAGGSYEQYF. Here the CDR3 DNA reads TGTGCCAGCAGTTTGCTGGTGGCAGGGGGATCCTACGAGCAGTACTTC.

The chain is built from TRBV4-2 and TRBJ1-2, with 8 positions matching TRBD1. This CDR3 is built from 15 residues. Germline V gene lookup returns CDR1 LGHNA and CDR2 YNFKEQ. The junction had 12 bases not matched to a gene; V was cut back by 4 bases and J by 8 bases. The CDR3 here is CASSPPPPQGEGYTF. The CDR3 DNA follows: TGTGCCAGCAGCCCGCCCCCCCCACAGGGGGAGGGCTACACCTTC.

Ten or more counts support this clone. The genes are TRBV5-4 and TRBJ2-7, with D tentatively TRBD1 (5 bases). There are 14 residues in the CDR3. CDR1 SGHNT and CDR2 YYREEE come from the germline V gene (reference sequence). Trimming pared 4 bases from V and 12 bases from J, leaving 23 bases between. Here the CDR3 reads CASSPRQSGPDLYF. CDR3 DNA: TGTGCCAGCAGCCCCCGGCAGTCAGGGCCCGACCTGTACTTC.

This clone was seen more than once but under ten times. The chain employs TRBV27 and TRBJ1-2; 7 bases align to TRBD1. This CDR3 is built from 14 residues. Germline CDR1 and CDR2: MNHEY and SMNVEV (reference sequence). Trimming removed 6 bases from V and 4 bases from J; junction bases left unmatched: 8. Written as DNA, the CDR3 is TGTGCCAGCAGCCTTGACAGGGTCGGCTATGGCTACACCTTC. Translated: CASSLDRVGYGYTF.

This clone was found a few times. The J gene is TRBJ2-1, the V gene TRBV30; TRBD2 is a possible D gene (5 bases). Trimming left V 2 bases short and J 8 bases short, with 13 bases between. Germline CDR1 is GTSNPN and CDR2 is SVGIG (reference sequence). The CDR3 has 13 amino acids. DNA of the CDR3: TGTGCCTGGAGTTTGGGCGGAGGTGATGAGCAGTTCTTC. Amino acid sequence: CAWSLGGGDEQFF.

This clone was found a few times. This chain connects TRBV2 to TRBJ1-5; D may be TRBD1 (5 bases). The length of the CDR3 is 15 residues. Trimming took 2 bases from V and 1 from J, leaving 9 bases between them. Germline-derived CDR1 and CDR2 are SNHLY and FYNNEI. CDR3 sequence (DNA): TGTGCCAGCAGTGAATTTAGACAGAGCAATCAGCCCCAGCATTTT. It codes for CASSEFRQSNQPQHF.

This clone rates as medium-sized (0.01 to 0.1%). The chain links TRBV4-1 to TRBJ2-1, with 10 nucleotides matching TRBD2. Germline CDR1 and CDR2: MGHRA and YSYEKL. Trimming at V came to 0 bases and at J to 5 bases, leaving 7 bases not matched to a gene. The CDR3 runs to 17 residues. CDR3 in amino acids: CASSQDGLAGANNEQFF. CDR3 sequence (DNA): TGCGCCAGCAGCCAAGATGGGCTAGCGGGGGCTAACAATGAGCAGTTCTTC.

This chain connects TRBV2 to TRBJ1-2, with D unresolved. Germline values: CDR1 SNHLY, CDR2 FYNNEI. This CDR3 contains 12 residues. V dropped 1 base and J dropped 4 bases, with 4 bases sitting between them. The CDR3 coding sequence is TGTGCCAGCAGTGAAGTAGGCTATGGCTACACCTTC. Protein sequence: CASSEVGYGYTF.